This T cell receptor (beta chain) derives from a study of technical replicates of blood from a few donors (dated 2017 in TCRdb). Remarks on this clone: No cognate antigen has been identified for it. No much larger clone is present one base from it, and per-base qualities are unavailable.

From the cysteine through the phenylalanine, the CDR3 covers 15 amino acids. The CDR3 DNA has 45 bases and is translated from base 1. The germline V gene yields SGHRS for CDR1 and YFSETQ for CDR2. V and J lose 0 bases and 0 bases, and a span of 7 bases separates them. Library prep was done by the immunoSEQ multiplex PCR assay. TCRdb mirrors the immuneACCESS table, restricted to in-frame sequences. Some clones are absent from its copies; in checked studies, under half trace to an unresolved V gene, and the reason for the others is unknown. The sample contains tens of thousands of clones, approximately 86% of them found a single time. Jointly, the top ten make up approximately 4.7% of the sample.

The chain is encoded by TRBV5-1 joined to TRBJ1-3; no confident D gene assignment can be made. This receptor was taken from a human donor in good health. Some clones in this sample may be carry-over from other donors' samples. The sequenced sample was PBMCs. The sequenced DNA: TGCGCCAGCAGCTTGGGGGCACCCTCTGGAAACACCATATATTTT. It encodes CASSLGAPSGNTIYF.